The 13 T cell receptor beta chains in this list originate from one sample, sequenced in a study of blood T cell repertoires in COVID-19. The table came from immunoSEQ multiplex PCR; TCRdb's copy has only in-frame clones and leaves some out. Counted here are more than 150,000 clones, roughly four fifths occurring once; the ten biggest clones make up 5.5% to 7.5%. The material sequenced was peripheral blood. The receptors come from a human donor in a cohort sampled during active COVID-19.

CDR3 DNA sequence: TGTGCCACCAGCAGAGACCAGGGCTACGAGCAGTACTTC. Its translation is CATSRDQGYEQYF. The chain links TRBV15 to TRBJ2-7, with D possibly TRBD1 on 5 matching bases. V dropped 0 bases and J dropped 3 bases, with 6 bases sitting between them. The CDR3 is made up of 13 amino acids. Looked up from germline, CDR1 is LNHNV and CDR2 is YYDKDF (reference sequence). The full variable domain, rest sourced from reference TRBV15 and TRBJ2-7, is DAMVIQNPRYQVTQFGKPVTLSCSQTLNHNVMYWYQQKSSQAPKLLFHYYDKDFNNEADTPDNFQSRRPNTSFCFLDIRSPGLGDTAMYLCATSRDQGYEQYFGPGTRLTVT.

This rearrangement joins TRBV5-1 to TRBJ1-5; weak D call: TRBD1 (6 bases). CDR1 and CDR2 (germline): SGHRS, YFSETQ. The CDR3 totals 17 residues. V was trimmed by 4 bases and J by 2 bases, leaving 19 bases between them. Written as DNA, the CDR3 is TGCGCCAGCAGCAAGGGGGGGTTGGGTTATGGCAATCAGCCCCAGCATTTT. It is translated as CASSKGGLGYGNQPQHF.

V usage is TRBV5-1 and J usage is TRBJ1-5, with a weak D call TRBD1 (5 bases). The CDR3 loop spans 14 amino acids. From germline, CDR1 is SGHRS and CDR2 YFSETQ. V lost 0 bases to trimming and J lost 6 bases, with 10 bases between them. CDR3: CASSLAGGSQPQHF. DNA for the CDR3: TGCGCCAGCAGCTTGGCCGGGGGGTCTCAGCCCCAGCATTTT.

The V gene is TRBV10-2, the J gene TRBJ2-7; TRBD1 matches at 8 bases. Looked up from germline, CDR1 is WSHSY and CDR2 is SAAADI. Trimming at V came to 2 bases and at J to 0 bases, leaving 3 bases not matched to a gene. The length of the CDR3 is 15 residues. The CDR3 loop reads CASSEDRGYSYEQYF. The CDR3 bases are TGCGCCAGCAGTGAGGACAGGGGATACTCCTACGAGCAGTACTTC.

DNA for the CDR3: TGTGCCAGCTCACCATCTTTGAGGGAGGTAGCTTTCTTT. Amino acid sequence: CASSPSLREVAFF. V and J are TRBV18 and TRBJ1-1; no clear D. CDR1 and CDR2 from the germline V gene are KGHSH and LQKENI. Trimming removed 2 bases at V and 10 bases at J, with 14 bases between. The CDR3 totals 13 residues.

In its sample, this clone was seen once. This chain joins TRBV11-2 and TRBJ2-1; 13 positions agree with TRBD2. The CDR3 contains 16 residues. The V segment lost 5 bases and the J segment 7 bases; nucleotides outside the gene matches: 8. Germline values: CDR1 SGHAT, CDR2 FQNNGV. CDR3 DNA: TGTGCCAGCAGCCCCGAGGGACTAGCGGGGTGGAATGAGCAGTTCTTC. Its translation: CASSPEGLAGWNEQFF.

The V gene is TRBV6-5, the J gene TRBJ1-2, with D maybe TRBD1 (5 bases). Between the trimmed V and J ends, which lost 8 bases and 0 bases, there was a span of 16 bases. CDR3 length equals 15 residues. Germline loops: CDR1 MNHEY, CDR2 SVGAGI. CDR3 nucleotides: TGTGCCAGCGGAGGGGAGGAAGTCGCTAACTATGGCTACACCTTC. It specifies CASGGEEVANYGYTF.

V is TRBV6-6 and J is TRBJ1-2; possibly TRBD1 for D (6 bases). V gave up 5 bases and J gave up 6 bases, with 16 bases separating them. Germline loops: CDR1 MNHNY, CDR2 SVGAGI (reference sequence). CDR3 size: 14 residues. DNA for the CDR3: TGTGCCAGCAGTGACAGGACGTTGACAGATGGCTACACCTTC. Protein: CASSDRTLTDGYTF.

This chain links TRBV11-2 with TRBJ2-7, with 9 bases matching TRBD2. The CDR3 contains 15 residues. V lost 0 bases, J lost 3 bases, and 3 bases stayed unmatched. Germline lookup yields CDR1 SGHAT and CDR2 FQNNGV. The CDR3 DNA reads TGTGCCAGCAGCTTAGAAGCGGGGGGTATCTACGAGCAGTACTTC. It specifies CASSLEAGGIYEQYF.

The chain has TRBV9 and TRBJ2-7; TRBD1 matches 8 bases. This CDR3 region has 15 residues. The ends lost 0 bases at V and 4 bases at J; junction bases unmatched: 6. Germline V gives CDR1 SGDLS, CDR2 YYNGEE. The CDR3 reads CASSVGSGQVYEQYF. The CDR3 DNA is TGTGCCAGCAGCGTAGGATCGGGACAGGTTTACGAGCAGTACTTC. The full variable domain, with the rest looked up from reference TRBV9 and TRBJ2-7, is DSGVTQTPKHLITATGQRVTLRCSPRSGDLSVYWYQQSLDQGLQFLIQYYNGEERAKGNILERFSAQQFPDLHSELNLSSLELGDSALYFCASSVGSGQVYEQYFGPGTRLTVT.

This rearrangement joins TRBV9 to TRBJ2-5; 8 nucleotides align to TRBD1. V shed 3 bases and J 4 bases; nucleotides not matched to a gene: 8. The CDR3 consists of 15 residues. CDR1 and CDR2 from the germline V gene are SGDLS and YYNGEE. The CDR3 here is CASSATGGQGETQYF. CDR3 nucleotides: TGTGCCAGCAGCGCGACCGGTGGACAGGGAGAGACCCAGTACTTC.

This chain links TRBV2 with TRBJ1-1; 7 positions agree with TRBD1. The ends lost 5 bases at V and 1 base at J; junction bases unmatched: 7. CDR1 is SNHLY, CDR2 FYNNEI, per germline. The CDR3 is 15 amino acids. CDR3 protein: CASSPDRASNTEAFF. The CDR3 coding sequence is TGTGCCAGCAGTCCCGACAGGGCTTCGAACACTGAAGCTTTCTTT.

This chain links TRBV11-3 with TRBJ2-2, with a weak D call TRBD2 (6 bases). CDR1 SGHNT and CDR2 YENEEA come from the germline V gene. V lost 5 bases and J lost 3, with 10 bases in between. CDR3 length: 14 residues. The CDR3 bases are TGTGCCAGCAGCGTGGGACTTCACACCGGGGAGCTGTTTTTT. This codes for CASSVGLHTGELFF.